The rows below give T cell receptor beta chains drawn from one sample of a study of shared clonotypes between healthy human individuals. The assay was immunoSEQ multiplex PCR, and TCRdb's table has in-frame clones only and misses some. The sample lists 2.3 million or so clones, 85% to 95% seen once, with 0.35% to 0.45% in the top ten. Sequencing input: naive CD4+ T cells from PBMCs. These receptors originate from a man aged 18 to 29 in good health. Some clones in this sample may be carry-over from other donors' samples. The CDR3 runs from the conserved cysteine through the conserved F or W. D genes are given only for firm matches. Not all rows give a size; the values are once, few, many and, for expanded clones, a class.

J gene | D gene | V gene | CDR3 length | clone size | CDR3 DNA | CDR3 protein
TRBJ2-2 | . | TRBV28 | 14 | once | TGTGCCACCAGGGCGGGGCAGAACACCGGGGAGCTGTTTTTT | CATRAGQNTGELFF
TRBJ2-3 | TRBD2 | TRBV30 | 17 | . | TGTGCCTGGAGCCCGGCGGGGGGTCCTCGGGACACAGATACGCAGTATTTT | CAWSPAGGPRDTDTQYF
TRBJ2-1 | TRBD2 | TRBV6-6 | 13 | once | TGTGCCACCGAAGCCGGGACTAGCGGGAGGGCCTTCTTC | CATEAGTSGRAFF
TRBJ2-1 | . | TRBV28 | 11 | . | TGTGCCAGCAGTTTCAGTTCCGAGCAGTTCTTC | CASSFSSEQFF
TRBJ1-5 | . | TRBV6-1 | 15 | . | TGTGCCAGCTGGTCGGTGGCAGGGATTATCCAGCCCCAGCATTTT | CASWSVAGIIQPQHF
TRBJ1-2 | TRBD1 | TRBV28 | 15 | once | TGTGCCAGCAGTTTATTGGCAGGGGGTGGGTATGGCTACACCTTC | CASSLLAGGGYGYTF
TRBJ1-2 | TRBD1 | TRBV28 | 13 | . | TGTGCCAGCAGCCTAACAGGGGGTGGCGGCTACACCTTC | CASSLTGGGGYTF
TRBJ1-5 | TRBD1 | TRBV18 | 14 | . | TGTGCCAGCTCACCCGGGACAGGTCATCAGCCCCAGCATTTT | CASSPGTGHQPQHF
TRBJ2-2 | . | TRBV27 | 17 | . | TGTGCCAGCAGTCCGGACCGGGTCCCACGCGGCACCGGGGAGCTGTTTTTT | CASSPDRVPRGTGELFF
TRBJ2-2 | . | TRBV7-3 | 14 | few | TGTGCCAGCAGCTTCACCCAGCGCACCGGGGAGCTGTTTTTT | CASSFTQRTGELFF
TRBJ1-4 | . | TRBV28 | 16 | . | TGTGCCAGCAGCCCACGGGGGTCAGGGTTGGTTGAAAAACTGTTTTTT | CASSPRGSGLVEKLFF
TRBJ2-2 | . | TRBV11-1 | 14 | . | TGTGCCAGCAGCTCTCGCCCAGCCAGCGGGGAGCTGTTTTTT | CASSSRPASGELFF
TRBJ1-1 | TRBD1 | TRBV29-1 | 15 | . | TGCAGCGTTGAAAACCCCGGGACAGGGGGCACTGAAGCTTTCTTT | CSVENPGTGGTEAFF
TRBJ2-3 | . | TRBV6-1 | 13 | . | TGTGCCAGCCCCTCGGGGGGCACAGATACGCAGTATTTT | CASPSGGTDTQYF
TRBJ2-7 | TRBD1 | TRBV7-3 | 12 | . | TGTGCCAGCAGCCCCGGACAGGGCGAGCAGTACTTC | CASSPGQGEQYF
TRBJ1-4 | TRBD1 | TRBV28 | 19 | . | TGTGCCAGCAGTGAGACCGGGACAGAGCTTACTGCAACTAATGAAAAACTGTTTTTT | CASSETGTELTATNEKLFF
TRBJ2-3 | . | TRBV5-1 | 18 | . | TGCGCCAGCAGCTTGGGTTTTGTGGTGCGGGCCGGCACAGATACGCAGTATTTT | CASSLGFVVRAGTDTQYF
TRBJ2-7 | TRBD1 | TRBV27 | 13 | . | TGTGCCAGCGGTCGGGACAGGGGCTACGAGCAGTACTTC | CASGRDRGYEQYF
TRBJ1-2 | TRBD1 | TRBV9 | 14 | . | TGTGCCAGCAGCGTTGGTACAGGGGGAGGTGGCTACACCTTC | CASSVGTGGGGYTF
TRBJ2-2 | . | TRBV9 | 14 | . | TGTGCCAGCAGCGTGTCGTGGCCCACCGGGGAGCTGTTTTTT | CASSVSWPTGELFF
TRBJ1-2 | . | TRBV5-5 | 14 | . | TGTGCCAGCAGCCGGATGGGGATACTCTATGGCTACACCTTC | CASSRMGILYGYTF
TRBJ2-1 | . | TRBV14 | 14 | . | TGTGCCAGCAGCCCCTTGCTGTCCTACAATGAGCAGTTCTTC | CASSPLLSYNEQFF
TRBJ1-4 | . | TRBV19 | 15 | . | TGTGCCAGTACTTCAACTTGGCGGACTAATGAAAAACTGTTTTTT | CASTSTWRTNEKLFF
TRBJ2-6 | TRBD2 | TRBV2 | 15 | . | TGTGCCAGCAGTGGGACTAGCGTTGGGGCCAACGTCCTGACTTTC | CASSGTSVGANVLTF
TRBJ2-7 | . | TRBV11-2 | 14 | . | TGTGCCAGCAGCTTCCGGGCGGTCTCCTACGAGCAGTACTTC | CASSFRAVSYEQYF
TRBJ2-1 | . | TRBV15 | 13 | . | TGTGCCACCGAGGATCGGTCCTACAATGAGCAGTTCTTC | CATEDRSYNEQFF
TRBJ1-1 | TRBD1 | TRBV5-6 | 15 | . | TGTGCCAGCAGCTACCGACAGGGGGCGAAGACTGAAGCTTTCTTT | CASSYRQGAKTEAFF
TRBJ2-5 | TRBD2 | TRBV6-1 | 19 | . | TGTGCCAGCAGTGGGGCGCCTTTAACTAGCGGGACAAGCCAAGAGACCCAGTACTTC | CASSGAPLTSGTSQETQYF
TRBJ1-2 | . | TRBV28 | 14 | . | TGTGCCAGTGGGTACCCAGGGTTGCCCTATGGCTACACCTTC | CASGYPGLPYGYTF
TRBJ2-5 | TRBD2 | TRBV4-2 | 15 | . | TGTGCCAGCAGCCAAGATCGACTAGCGGAAGAGACCCAGTACTTC | CASSQDRLAEETQYF
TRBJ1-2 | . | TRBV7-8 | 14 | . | TGTGCCAGCAGCTTAGTTGGGAGGGGCAATGGCTACACCTTC | CASSLVGRGNGYTF
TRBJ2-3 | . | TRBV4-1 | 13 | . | TGCGCCAGCAGCCGAACCCAAGGAGATACGCAGTATTTT | CASSRTQGDTQYF
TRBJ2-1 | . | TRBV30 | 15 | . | TGTGCCTGGAGGCGAGAGGGGTTTTATGGTTATGAGCAGTTCTTC | CAWRREGFYGYEQFF
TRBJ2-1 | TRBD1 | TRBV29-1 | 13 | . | TGCAGCGTGACGGGACAGGGATTAAATGAGCAGTTCTTC | CSVTGQGLNEQFF
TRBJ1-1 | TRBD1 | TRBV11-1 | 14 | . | TGTGCCAGCCGGGACAGACCCCCGAACACTGAAGCTTTCTTT | CASRDRPPNTEAFF
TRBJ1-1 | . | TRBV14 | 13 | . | TGTGCCAGCAGCCTTGAGAGAACCACTGAAGCTTTCTTT | CASSLERTTEAFF
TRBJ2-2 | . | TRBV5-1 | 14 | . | TGCGCCAGCAGCTTGGTCCAAGGGATAGGGGAGCTGTTTTTT | CASSLVQGIGELFF
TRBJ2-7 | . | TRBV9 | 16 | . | TGTGCCAGCAGCGCCAGATTTGACCGGGGGTCCTACGAGCAGTACTTC | CASSARFDRGSYEQYF
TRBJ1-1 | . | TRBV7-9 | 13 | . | TGTGCCAGCAGCTTAGTACCAGCCTTTGAAGCTTTCTTT | CASSLVPAFEAFF